The present T cell receptor (beta chain) was sequenced within a study of blood T cell repertoires in COVID-19. About the study: Material from acute and convalescent COVID-19 was sourced from the United States, Italy and Spain. T cells, B-cell-depleted T cells, or PBMCs supplied cDNA or gDNA.

Authors' data handling: Nucleated cell number was recorded as an estimate derived from reference gene primer amplification. Using immunoSEQ multiplex PCR, the repertoire was profiled, and TCRdb retains in-frame clones only, with some absent. That table supplies the V and J calls and clone size; D and trimming were determined from the DNA. Of roughly 260,000 clones listed, 80% to 90% are singletons. Specimen: peripheral blood. This sequence originates from a woman aged 40 to 50 with acute or convalescent COVID-19.

The CDR3 DNA follows: TGTGCCAGCAGTCAGGACAGGTGGGCACTTGAAGGCAACTACGAGCAGTACGTC. It yields the protein CASSQDRWALEGNYEQYV. The chain joins TRBV6-6 to TRBJ2-7, with TRBD1 matching 7 bases. The CDR3 is 18 amino acids. The germline V gene encodes CDR1 MNHNY and CDR2 SVGAGI (reference sequence). With V trimmed by 5 bases and J by 3 bases, 19 bases remained unmatched.